This TCR beta chain comes out of a study of radiation and T cells in renal cell carcinoma. The time point was: blood 4 weeks post-SBRT, at nephrectomy. Sample treatment: 15 Gy SBRT to primary tumor, nephrectomy 4 weeks later. Nephrectomy followed 15 Gy stereotactic body radiation by 4 weeks. Blood was sampled at baseline, 2 weeks and 4 weeks after SBRT. General study points: Top tumor clonotypes rose in blood 2 weeks post-radiation, then contracted. Without pretreatment biopsies, baseline tumor clonotype presence was undetermined.

There are a few counts of this clone. Its cognate antigen is unknown. The length of the CDR3 is 14 residues. Germline V gene sequence: CDR1 SGHRS, CDR2 YFSETQ. The ends were cut back, 4 bases at V and 0 bases at J, with 10 bases in the middle. Libraries were prepared by immunoSEQ multiplex PCR; TCRdb keeps only in-frame clonotypes and omits some of them. This table has 150,000 to 200,000 clones, 88% appearing once. The rearrangement links TRBV5-1 to TRBJ1-1; D remains unclear. The TCR comes from a woman aged 45-65 years with renal cell carcinoma. Here the sequenced sample was blood, taken from a patient whose treatment included radiotherapy and nephrectomy. In DNA, the CDR3 is TGCGCCAGCAGCCAACAAGCTTTGAACACTGAAGCTTTCTTT. It specifies CASSQQALNTEAFF. The full variable domain, its missing parts supplied by reference TRBV5-1 and TRBJ1-1, is KAGVTQTPRYLIKTRGQQVTLSCSPISGHRSVSWYQQTPGQGLQFLFEYFSETQRNKGNFPGRFSGRQFSNSRSEMNVSTLELGDSALYLCASSQQALNTEAFFGQGTRLTVV.